The 32 T cell receptor beta chains listed next were all sequenced from one sample in a study of T-cell reconstitution after alpha-beta-depleted transplantation in children. Molecular barcoding with unique molecular identifiers was used for the TCRbeta library. TCRdb re-derived calls from the PCR reads in MiXCR, one entry per CDR3 protein. The sample holds around 500,000 distinct CDR3 sequences, around 12% seen once. The specimen comprised PBMCs from the stem cell graft donor, sampled from the stem cell graft. The receptors derive from a human donor who donated a stem cell graft to a child with combined immunodeficiency.

In its sample, this clonotype was seen a few times. The V call is TRBV7-2, the J call TRBJ2-7, with 7 bases matching TRBD1. This CDR3 contains 14 residues. CDR1 and CDR2 from the germline V gene are SGHTA and FQGNSA. Trimming took 3 bases from V and 3 from J; bases not matched to a gene: 5. For the CDR3, the DNA is TGTGCCAGCAGCTTCCAGACAGGGAACTACGAGCAGTACTTC. This codes for CASSFQTGNYEQYF.

There are a few counts of this clonotype. The V and J genes are TRBV10-3 and TRBJ2-7; D remains ambiguous. Trimming cost V 6 bases and J 2 bases, with 11 bases left between them. This CDR3 has 13 residues. Germline CDR1 ENHRY, CDR2 SYGVKD. The CDR3 region is CAISLGPTYEQYF. The CDR3 DNA reads as TGTGCCATCAGCCTCGGGCCTACCTACGAGCAGTACTTC.

This clonotype was observed a handful of times. This chain links TRBV10-3 with TRBJ2-1; TRBD2 matches at 11 bases. Germline lookup yields CDR1 ENHRY and CDR2 SYGVKD. This CDR3 has 16 amino acids. The V segment lost 6 bases and the J segment 8 bases; nucleotides outside the gene matches: 12. For the CDR3, the DNA is TGTGCCATCAGATCTGATAGCGGGAGGGCCCTCCATGAGCAGTTCTTC. Its protein product is CAIRSDSGRALHEQFF.

This clonotype has a count of ten or more. CDR3 sequence (DNA): TGTGCCAGCAGACGGACAGGGGGCGGGGAAGCTTTCTTT. This gives the protein CASRRTGGGEAFF. The rearrangement uses TRBV12-3 or TRBV12-4 and TRBJ1-1, with 11 nucleotides matching TRBD1. This CDR3 has 13 amino acids. The ends lost 6 bases at V and 8 bases at J; junction bases unmatched: 5.

This clonotype was detected ten times or more. The rearrangement uses TRBV7-9 and TRBJ2-7; 11 nucleotides line up with TRBD2. V was clipped by 5 bases and J by 3 bases; unmatched bases: 3. CDR3 length: 14 amino acids. The germline gives CDR1 SEHNR, CDR2 FQNEAQ (reference sequence). The CDR3 loop reads CASSIGTSGYEQYF. CDR3 DNA: TGTGCCAGCAGCATAGGGACTAGCGGCTACGAGCAGTACTTC.

This clonotype was detected only a few times. The chain uses TRBV6-2 or TRBV6-3 and TRBJ2-5; the D gene is possibly TRBD1 (6 bases). The germline V gene encodes CDR1 MNHEY and CDR2 SVGEGT. The CDR3 spans 16 residues. V dropped 6 bases and J dropped 5 bases, with 22 bases sitting between them. CDR3 coding DNA: TGTGCCAGCAGCTCAAATTCCGGGACACCACGGGAGACCCAGTACTTC. The encoded protein is CASSSNSGTPRETQYF.

The chain's CDR3 is CASSQVASGYYEQYF. DNA of the CDR3: TGTGCCAGCAGCCAAGTGGCTAGCGGGTACTACGAGCAGTACTTC. The J gene is TRBJ2-7, the V gene TRBV7-8; 8 bases map to TRBD2. CDR1 and CDR2 (germline): SGHVS, FQNEAQ. CDR3 size: 15 residues. Trimming at V came to 5 bases and at J to 3 bases, leaving 9 bases not matched to a gene.

The chain recombines TRBV12-3 or TRBV12-4 with TRBJ2-1; TRBD2 matches 14 bases. Losses at the gene ends were 6 bases for V and 5 bases for J; bases not matched to a gene: 3. This CDR3 is 15 amino acids long. CDR3 protein: CASRTGLAGDNEQFF. CDR3 nucleotide sequence: TGTGCCAGCAGGACGGGACTAGCGGGGGACAATGAGCAGTTCTTC.

Many counts were recorded for this clonotype. The chain joins TRBV11-3 to TRBJ2-3, with D perhaps TRBD1 or TRBD2 (6 bases each). The CDR3 runs 15 residues. Germline assignment: CDR1 SGHNT and CDR2 YENEEA. Trimming took 1 base from V and 3 from J, leaving 11 bases between them. In nucleotides, the CDR3 is TGTGCCAGCAGCTTAGGTGGGGGGCTTACAGATACGCAGTATTTT. The encoded protein is CASSLGGGLTDTQYF.

This sequence joins TRBV18 and TRBJ1-1, with D unresolved. This CDR3 region has 16 residues. The germline CDR1 and CDR2 sequences are KGHSH and LQKENI. V was trimmed by 3 bases and J by 1 base, leaving 15 bases between them. This chain's CDR3 is CASSPFVWGENTEAFF. In nucleotides, the CDR3 is TGTGCCAGCTCACCCTTCGTATGGGGTGAGAACACTGAAGCTTTCTTT. The full variable domain, completed using reference TRBV18 and TRBJ1-1, is NAGVMQNPRHLVRRRGQEARLRCSPMKGHSHVYWYRQLPEEGLKFMVYLQKENIIDESGMPKERFSAEFPKEGPSILRIQQVVRGDSAAYFCASSPFVWGENTEAFFGQGTRLTVV.

This clonotype was observed a handful of times. The rearrangement uses TRBV5-1 and TRBJ1-5; D gene unclear. V lost 4 bases and J 4 bases, leaving 15 bases between the germline ends. Per germline, CDR1 SGHRS and CDR2 YFSETQ. There are 15 residues in the CDR3. The CDR3 is CASSPQPLGNQPQHF. In DNA form, the CDR3 reads TGCGCCAGCAGCCCCCAACCCCTTGGTAATCAGCCCCAGCATTTT.

This clonotype occurred many times. The CDR3 loop reads CASSLSPNEQFF. Written as DNA, the CDR3 is TGTGCCAGCAGCTTATCGCCCAATGAGCAGTTCTTC. J is TRBJ2-1 and V is TRBV7-9; D remains ambiguous. The CDR3 totals 12 residues. Germline V CDR1 and CDR2: SEHNR, FQNEAQ (reference sequence). The ends were cut back, 2 bases at V and 6 bases at J, with 5 bases in the middle.

This clonotype turned up a few times. V and J are TRBV11-2 and TRBJ2-7, with 10 nucleotides matching TRBD2. Germline CDR1 reads SGHAT; CDR2 reads FQNNGV. This CDR3 spans 20 amino acids. V was pared by 3 bases and J by 7 bases, with 24 bases of the junction left unmatched. The CDR3: CASSLYRRGIAGGGAGEQYF. The CDR3 DNA follows: TGTGCCAGCAGCTTGTACCGTAGGGGGATAGCGGGAGGTGGCGCAGGTGAGCAGTACTTC.

The V and J genes are TRBV29-1 and TRBJ2-7, with TRBD1 matching 7 bases. After removal of 6 bases from V and 2 bases from J, the junction contained 7 bases not matched to a gene. Germline V gene data show CDR1 as SQVTM and CDR2 as ANQGSEA. CDR3 length: 13 residues. The CDR3 coding sequence is TGCAGCGTAGCGGAAGGGGGCCCCTACGAGCAGTACTTC. It is translated as CSVAEGGPYEQYF.

In its sample, this clonotype was seen a few times. The V call is TRBV3-1, the J call TRBJ1-1; a possible D gene is TRBD1 (5 bases). This CDR3 comprises 12 residues. Germline assignment: CDR1 LGHDT and CDR2 YNNKEL (reference sequence). V shed 4 bases and J shed 12 bases, with 15 bases lying between them. This chain's CDR3 is CASSPGGELTFF. Here the CDR3 DNA reads TGTGCCAGCAGCCCCGGAGGGGAGTTGACTTTCTTT.

The sample holds a few counts of this clonotype. The chain has TRBV24-1 and TRBJ2-1, with D unresolved. Germline-derived CDR1 and CDR2 are KGHDR and SFDVKD. The CDR3 spans 13 residues. Trimming cost V 5 bases and J 9 bases, with 13 bases left between them. Written as DNA, the CDR3 is TGTGCCACCAGTGGGTACGGTACCGGTGAGCAGTTCTTC. Its translation: CATSGYGTGEQFF.

The rearrangement links TRBV7-9 to TRBJ2-2; D is unresolved. The CDR3 consists of 13 residues. CDR1 is SEHNR and CDR2 is FQNEAQ in the germline V gene (reference sequence). The V and J ends lost 2 bases and 6 bases respectively, with 7 bases between them. CDR3 nucleotides: TGTGCCAGCAGCTTACTAGTTCCCGGGGAGCTGTTTTTT. Translation: CASSLLVPGELFF.

This clonotype has more than one count but fewer than ten. V and J are TRBV24-1 and TRBJ1-1; no reliable D call. From germline, CDR1 is KGHDR and CDR2 SFDVKD. This CDR3 spans 14 amino acids. Trimming pared 7 bases from V and 6 bases from J, leaving 17 bases between. The CDR3 coding sequence is TGTGCCACCAGCGGGGAGGGTATTGACGCTGAAGCTTTCTTT. The encoded protein is CATSGEGIDAEAFF.

This clonotype was counted between two and nine times. This chain joins TRBV12-3 or TRBV12-4 and TRBJ1-1; TRBD1 matches 7 bases. J lost 1 base, V lost 5 bases, and 4 bases had no gene match. The CDR3 spans 14 residues. CDR3 sequence: CASSEQGSNTEAFF. For the CDR3, the DNA is TGTGCCAGCAGTGAACAGGGGTCGAACACTGAAGCTTTCTTT.

This clonotype occurred a few times. The CDR3 loop reads CASSPLAGGFNEQFF. In nucleotides, the CDR3 is TGTGCCAGCAGCCCACTAGCGGGGGGATTCAATGAGCAGTTCTTC. This sequence joins TRBV3-1 and TRBJ2-1, with 12 nucleotides matching TRBD2. The J segment lost 6 bases and the V segment lost 4 bases, leaving 4 bases of the junction unmatched. This CDR3 has 15 residues. Germline V gene data show CDR1 as LGHDT and CDR2 as YNNKEL (reference sequence).

This clonotype was seen many times. The gene calls are TRBV19 and TRBJ2-6; 9 bases are shared with TRBD1. V was pared by 4 bases and J by 4 bases, with 5 bases of the junction left unmatched. CDR1 and CDR2 (germline): LNHDA, SQIVND (reference sequence). This CDR3 spans 16 amino acids. The CDR3 DNA sequence: TGTGCCAGTAGTAAAAACAGGGGGCGCGGGGCCAACGTCCTGACTTTC. Translated: CASSKNRGRGANVLTF.

The chain joins TRBV27 to TRBJ1-5, with D possibly TRBD1 on 6 matching bases. V lost 6 bases, J lost 6 bases, and 12 bases lay in between. The CDR3 is 13 residues long. Germline CDR1 is MNHEY and CDR2 is SMNVEV (reference sequence). This CDR3 is CASRDSILQPQHF. The CDR3 DNA is TGTGCCAGCAGGGACAGTATTCTTCAGCCCCAGCATTTT.

This clonotype was seen a handful of times. Here the CDR3 reads CASSVEGFGQETQYF. CDR3 nucleotides: TGTGCCAGCAGCGTAGAGGGGTTTGGGCAAGAGACCCAGTACTTC. The chain recombines TRBV9 with TRBJ2-5; tentatively, D is TRBD1 (5 bases). V lost 0 bases, J lost 2 bases, and 11 bases lay in between. Germline-derived CDR1 and CDR2 are SGDLS and YYNGEE. The CDR3 is 15 amino acids.

This clonotype has at least ten counts. This chain joins TRBV9 and TRBJ2-1; the match to TRBD1 covers 8 bases. This CDR3 is 16 amino acids long. Germline CDR1 reads SGDLS; CDR2 reads YYNGEE. The V segment lost 4 bases and the J segment 7 bases; nucleotides outside the gene matches: 13. This chain's CDR3 is CASSLTGQGARNEQFF. The CDR3 nucleotides read TGTGCCAGCAGCCTTACCGGACAGGGAGCCAGGAATGAGCAGTTCTTC.

This clonotype came up many times. CDR3 region: CASSQRGQNTEAFF. The CDR3 DNA is TGTGCCAGCAGCCAACGGGGACAGAACACTGAAGCTTTCTTT. V is TRBV3-1 and J is TRBJ1-1, with TRBD1 as a possible D gene (6 bases). This CDR3 contains 14 residues. Trimming pared 2 bases from V and 1 base from J, leaving 8 bases between. Per the germline V gene, CDR1 is LGHDT and CDR2 is YNNKEL (reference sequence).

This chain joins TRBV5-1 and TRBJ2-7, with a weak D call TRBD2 (7 bases). Germline V gene lookup returns CDR1 SGHRS and CDR2 YFSETQ. V gave up 4 bases and J gave up 3 bases, with 14 bases separating them. This CDR3 is built from 14 residues. CDR3 in DNA: TGCGCCAGCAGCAGAGGGGGGGTGCTCTACGAGCAGTACTTC. Protein: CASSRGGVLYEQYF.

The rearrangement joins TRBV30 to TRBJ2-7, with D uncertain. The CDR3 contains 13 residues. Germline V CDR1 and CDR2: GTSNPN, SVGIG (reference sequence). V shed 1 base and J shed 7 bases, with 14 bases lying between them. In nucleotides, the CDR3 is TGTGCCTGGAGTGGCAGCACGCCGGAAGAGCAGTACTTC. It yields the protein CAWSGSTPEEQYF.

There are a few counts of this clonotype. The chain combines TRBV21-1 with TRBJ1-5. TRBV21-1 is a listed pseudogene. The CDR3 is made up of 15 amino acids. CDR3 region: CASSKEGHPRRPQHF. In nucleotides, the CDR3 is TGTGCCAGCAGCAAAGAGGGTCACCCCAGGCGGCCCCAGCATTTT.

The sample holds many counts of this clonotype. The chain couples TRBV7-2 to TRBJ2-7; the D call may be TRBD1 or TRBD2 (5 bases each). The V gene's germline CDR1 is SGHTA and CDR2 FQGNSA. This CDR3 region has 14 residues. V lost 4 bases and J 0 bases, leaving 10 bases between the germline ends. The CDR3 here is CASSSRDGSYEQYF. CDR3 nucleotides: TGTGCCAGCAGCTCCCGGGACGGCTCCTACGAGCAGTACTTC.

This chain joins TRBV11-3 and TRBJ2-4; weak D call: TRBD1 (5 bases). Germline V CDR1 and CDR2: SGHNT, YENEEA. This CDR3 contains 14 residues. Trimming stripped 7 bases from V and 2 bases from J, with 12 bases between. The CDR3 loop is CASTMTATKNIQYF. CDR3 sequence (DNA): TGTGCCAGCACCATGACAGCCACCAAAAACATTCAGTACTTC.

This clonotype was seen a handful of times. The chain recombines TRBV27 with TRBJ2-3; possibly TRBD1 or TRBD2 for D (5 bases each). CDR3 size: 15 residues. The germline V gene encodes CDR1 MNHEY and CDR2 SMNVEV (reference sequence). Trimming took off 7 bases at V and 6 bases at J, with 20 bases between the two ends. CDR3 amino acids: CASTRRPGPEDTQYF. The CDR3 DNA reads TGTGCCAGCACCCGAAGGCCGGGGCCAGAGGATACGCAGTATTTT.

There are a few counts of this clonotype. The J gene is TRBJ2-1, the V gene TRBV24-1; 7 nucleotides agree with TRBD2. Germline assignment: CDR1 KGHDR and CDR2 SFDVKD. The length of the CDR3 is 12 residues. V lost 6 bases and J lost 10; bases outside the gene matches: 5. CDR3 nucleotides: TGTGCCACCAGTCGCCGGGGGGAAGAGCAGTTCTTC. This gives the protein CATSRRGEEQFF.